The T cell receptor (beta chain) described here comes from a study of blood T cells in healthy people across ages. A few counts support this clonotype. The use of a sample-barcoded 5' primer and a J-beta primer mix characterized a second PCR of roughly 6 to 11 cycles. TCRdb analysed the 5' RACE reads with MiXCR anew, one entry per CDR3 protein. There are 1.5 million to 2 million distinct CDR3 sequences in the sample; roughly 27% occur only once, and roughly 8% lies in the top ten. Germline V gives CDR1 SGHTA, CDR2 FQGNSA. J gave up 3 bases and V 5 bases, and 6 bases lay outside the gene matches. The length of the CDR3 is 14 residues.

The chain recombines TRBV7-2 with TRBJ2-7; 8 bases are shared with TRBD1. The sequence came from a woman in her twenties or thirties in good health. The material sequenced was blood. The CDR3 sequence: CASSITGGIYEQYF. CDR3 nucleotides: TGTGCCAGCAGCATTACAGGGGGAATCTACGAGCAGTACTTC.